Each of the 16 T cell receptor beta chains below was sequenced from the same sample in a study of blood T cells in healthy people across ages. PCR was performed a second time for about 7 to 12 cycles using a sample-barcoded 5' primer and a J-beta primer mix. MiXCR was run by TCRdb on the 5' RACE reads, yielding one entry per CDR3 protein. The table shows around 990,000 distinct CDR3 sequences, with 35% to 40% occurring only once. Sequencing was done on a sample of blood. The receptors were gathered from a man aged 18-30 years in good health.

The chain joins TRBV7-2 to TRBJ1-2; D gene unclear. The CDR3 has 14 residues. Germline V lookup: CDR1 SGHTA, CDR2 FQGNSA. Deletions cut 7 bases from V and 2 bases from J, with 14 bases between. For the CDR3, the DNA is TGTGCCAGCAACCCTCCCGGGAGCAACTATGGCTACACCTTC. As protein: CASNPPGSNYGYTF.

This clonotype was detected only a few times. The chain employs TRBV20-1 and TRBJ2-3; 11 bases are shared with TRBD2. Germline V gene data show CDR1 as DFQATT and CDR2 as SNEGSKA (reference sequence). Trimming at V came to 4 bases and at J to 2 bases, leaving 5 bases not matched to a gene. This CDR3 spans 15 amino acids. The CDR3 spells CSATRLAGNTDTQYF. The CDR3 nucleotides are TGCAGTGCTACCCGACTAGCGGGGAACACAGATACGCAGTATTTT.

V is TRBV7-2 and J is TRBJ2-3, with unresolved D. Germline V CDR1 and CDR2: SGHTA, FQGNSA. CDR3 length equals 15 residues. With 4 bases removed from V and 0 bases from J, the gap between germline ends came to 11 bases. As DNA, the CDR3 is TGTGCCAGCAGCTCATTCAGTACTAGCACAGATACGCAGTATTTT. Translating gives CASSSFSTSTDTQYF.

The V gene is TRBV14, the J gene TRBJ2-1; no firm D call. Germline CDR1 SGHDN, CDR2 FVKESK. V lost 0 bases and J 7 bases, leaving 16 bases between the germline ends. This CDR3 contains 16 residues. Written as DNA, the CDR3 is TGTGCCAGCAGCCAAGAGAGAATCCCGGCCCCGAATGAGCAGTTCTTC. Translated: CASSQERIPAPNEQFF. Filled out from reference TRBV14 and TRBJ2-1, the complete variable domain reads EAGVTQFPSHSVIEKGQTVTLRCDPISGHDNLYWYRRVMGKEIKFLLHFVKESKQDESGMPNNRFLAERTGGTYSTLKVQPAELEDSGVYFCASSQERIPAPNEQFFGPGTRLTVL.

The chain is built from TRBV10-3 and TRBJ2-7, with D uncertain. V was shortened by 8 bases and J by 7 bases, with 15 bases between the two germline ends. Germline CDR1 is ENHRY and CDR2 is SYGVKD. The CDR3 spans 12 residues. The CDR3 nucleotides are TGTGCCATCGGCCAGCTTTACAATGAGCAGTACTTC. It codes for CAIGQLYNEQYF.

The CDR3 nucleotides read TGCAGTGCCCCTGTCGGGGGGGCAATTTCCAAAAACATTCAGTACTTC. Translation: CSAPVGGAISKNIQYF. The chain carries TRBV20-1 and TRBJ2-4, with 8 positions matching TRBD2. Germline-derived CDR1 and CDR2 are DFQATT and SNEGSKA (reference sequence). The CDR3 spans 16 residues. J was trimmed by 2 bases and V by 6 bases; bases with no gene match: 12.

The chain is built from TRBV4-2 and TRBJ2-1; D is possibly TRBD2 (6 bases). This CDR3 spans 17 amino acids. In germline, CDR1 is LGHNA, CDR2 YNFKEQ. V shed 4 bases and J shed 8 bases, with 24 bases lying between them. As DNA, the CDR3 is TGTGCCAGCAGCCGAGCCTCAACCGGGACTCCTACATATGAGCAGTTCTTC. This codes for CASSRASTGTPTYEQFF.

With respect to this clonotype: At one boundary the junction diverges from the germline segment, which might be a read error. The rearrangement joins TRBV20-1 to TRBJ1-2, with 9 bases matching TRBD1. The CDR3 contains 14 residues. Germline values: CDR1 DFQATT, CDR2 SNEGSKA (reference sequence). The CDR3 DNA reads TGCAATGCTAGGGACAGGGACCCTAACTATGGCTACACCTTC. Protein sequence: CNARDRDPNYGYTF.

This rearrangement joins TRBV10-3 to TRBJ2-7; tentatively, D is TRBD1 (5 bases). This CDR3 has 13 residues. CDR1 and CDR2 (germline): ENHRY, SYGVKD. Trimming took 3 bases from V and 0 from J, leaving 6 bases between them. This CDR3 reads CAISDTGSYEQYF. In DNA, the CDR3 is TGTGCCATCAGTGATACAGGCTCCTACGAGCAGTACTTC.

CDR3 loop: CASSPGQGVAGELFF. The CDR3, as DNA: TGTGCCAGCAGTCCAGGACAGGGGGTAGCCGGGGAGCTGTTTTTT. V is TRBV6-5 and J is TRBJ2-2, with TRBD1 matching over 10 bases. Unmatched junction bases numbered 6, after V lost 5 bases and J lost 6 bases. The CDR3 totals 15 residues. Looked up from germline, CDR1 is MNHEY and CDR2 is SVGAGI.

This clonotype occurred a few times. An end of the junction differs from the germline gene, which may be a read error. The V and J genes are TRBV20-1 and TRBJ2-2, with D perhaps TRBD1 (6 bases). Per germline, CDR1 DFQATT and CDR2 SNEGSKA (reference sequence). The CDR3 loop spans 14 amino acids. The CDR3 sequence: CSARGPDRTGELFF. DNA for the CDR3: TGCAGTGCTAGAGGCCCCGACAGGACCGGGGAGTTGTTTTTT.

The CDR3 nucleotides read TGCGCCAGCACCCCTGTGGGGAACACTGAAGCTTTCTTT. Translation: CASTPVGNTEAFF. The chain couples TRBV5-1 to TRBJ1-1; D unresolved. Trimming left V 6 bases short and J 1 base short, with 10 bases between. The CDR3 extends over 13 amino acids. Germline CDR1 is SGHRS and CDR2 is YFSETQ.

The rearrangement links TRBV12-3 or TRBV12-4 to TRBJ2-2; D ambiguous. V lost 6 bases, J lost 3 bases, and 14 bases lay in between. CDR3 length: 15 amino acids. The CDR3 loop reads CASSLFTPHTGELFF. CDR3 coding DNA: TGTGCCAGCAGCCTTTTTACTCCACACACCGGGGAGCTGTTTTTT.

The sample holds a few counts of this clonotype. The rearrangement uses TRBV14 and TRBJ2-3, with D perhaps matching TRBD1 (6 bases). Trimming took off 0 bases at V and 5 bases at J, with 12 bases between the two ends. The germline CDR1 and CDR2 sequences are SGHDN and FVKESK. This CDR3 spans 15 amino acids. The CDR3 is CASSQDPRGRDTQYF. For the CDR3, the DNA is TGTGCCAGCAGCCAAGATCCAAGGGGGAGAGATACGCAGTATTTT.

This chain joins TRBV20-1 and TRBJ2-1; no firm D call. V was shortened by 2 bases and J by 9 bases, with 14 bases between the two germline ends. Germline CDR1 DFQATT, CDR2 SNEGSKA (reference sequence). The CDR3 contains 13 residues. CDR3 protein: CSARSWLGGEQFF. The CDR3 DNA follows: TGCAGTGCTAGATCGTGGCTTGGTGGTGAGCAGTTCTTC.

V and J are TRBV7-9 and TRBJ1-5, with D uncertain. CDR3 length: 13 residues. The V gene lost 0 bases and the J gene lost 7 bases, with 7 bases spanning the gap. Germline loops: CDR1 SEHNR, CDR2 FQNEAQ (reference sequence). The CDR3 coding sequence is TGTGCCAGCAGCTTAGCACGGGAACAGCCCCAGCATTTT. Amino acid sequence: CASSLAREQPQHF.